The 8 T cell receptor beta chains listed next were all sequenced from one sample in a study of T cell repertoires in cytomegalovirus infection. A single record per CDR3 protein comes from TCRdb applying MiXCR to the reads. The sample shows about 920,000 distinct CDR3 sequences, around 30% of them seen only once. Antigen specificity for these receptors is unknown. The starting material was cultured CD8+ T cells from PBMCs, obtained from culture after CMV antigen stimulation. These receptors all come from a human donor in good health (CMV status not recorded). Some clones in this sample may be carry-over from other donors' samples.

The rearrangement uses TRBV27 and TRBJ1-4; 8 nucleotides line up with TRBD1. This CDR3 contains 15 residues. J was trimmed by 2 bases and V by 3 bases; bases with no gene match: 2. The germline CDR1 and CDR2 sequences are MNHEY and SMNVEV (reference sequence). DNA of the CDR3: TGTGCCAGCAGTTTGTGGACAGGGACTAATGAAAAACTGTTTTTT. This encodes CASSLWTGTNEKLFF. Together with reference TRBV27 and TRBJ1-4, the CDR3 gives the full variable domain: EAQVTQNPRYLITVTGKKLTVTCSQNMNHEYMSWYRQDPGLGLRQIYYSMNVEVTDKGDVPEGYKVSRKEKRNFPLILESPSPNQTSLYFCASSLWTGTNEKLFFGSGTQLSVL.

This chain joins TRBV11-2 and TRBJ2-3; 9 bases are shared with TRBD2. The CDR3 extends over 16 amino acids. CDR1 is SGHAT and CDR2 is FQNNGV in the germline V gene. Trimming cost V 8 bases and J 4 bases; bases outside gene matches: 13. The DNA of the CDR3 is TGTGCCAGCGGGTACGGGTTGCGGGGGGGAGCAGATACGCAGTATTTT. Its protein is CASGYGLRGGADTQYF.

This CDR3 reads CASSLKGGYQETQYF. CDR3 coding DNA: TGTGCCAGCAGCTTAAAGGGGGGGTACCAAGAGACCCAGTACTTC. V is TRBV7-2 and J is TRBJ2-5; D possibly corresponds to TRBD2 (7 bases). Looked up from germline, CDR1 is SGHTA and CDR2 is FQGNSA. V lost 2 bases to trimming and J lost 0 bases, with 10 bases between them. CDR3 size: 15 residues.

The chain recombines TRBV6-2 or TRBV6-3 with TRBJ2-1; D ambiguous. V was trimmed by 5 bases and J by 8 bases, leaving 10 bases between them. From germline, CDR1 is MNHEY and CDR2 SVGEGT. The CDR3 is made up of 12 amino acids. DNA of the CDR3: TGTGCCAGCAGTAGGGTTCGGGATGAGCAGTTCTTC. The encoded protein is CASSRVRDEQFF.

The CDR3 reads CASRSDRASNQPQHF. The CDR3 DNA reads TGTGCCAGCAGATCGGACAGGGCGAGCAATCAGCCCCAGCATTTT. This rearrangement joins TRBV6-2 or TRBV6-3 to TRBJ1-5; 8 positions agree with TRBD1. CDR3 length: 15 amino acids. The V segment lost 6 bases and the J segment 1 base; nucleotides outside the gene matches: 5. Germline values: CDR1 MNHEY, CDR2 SVGEGT.

This clonotype appeared a few times. V usage is TRBV7-8 and J usage is TRBJ1-3; D not certain. The CDR3 is made up of 14 amino acids. Deletions cut 3 bases from V and 4 bases from J, with 10 bases between. Germline CDR1 is SGHVS and CDR2 is FQNEAQ. In DNA, the CDR3 is TGTGCCAGCAGCTTTTATCAGGCGGGAAACACCATATATTTT. Residues: CASSFYQAGNTIYF. The full variable domain, rest sourced from reference TRBV7-8 and TRBJ1-3, is GAGVSQSPRYKVAKRGQDVALRCDPISGHVSLFWYQQALGQGPEFLTYFQNEAQLDKSGLPSDRFFAERPEGSVSTLKIQRTQQEDSAVYLCASSFYQAGNTIYFGEGSWLTVV.

The chain has TRBV2 and TRBJ2-4, with D tentatively TRBD1 or TRBD2 (5 bases each). CDR1 is SNHLY, CDR2 FYNNEI, per germline. This CDR3 has 13 amino acids. V lost 7 bases and J 4 bases, leaving 11 bases between the germline ends. In DNA form, the CDR3 reads TGTGCCAGCATGGGGGATATAAAAAACATTCAGTACTTC. Protein product: CASMGDIKNIQYF.

This clonotype occurred many times. The chain couples TRBV7-8 to TRBJ2-1; D not certain. V was clipped by 1 base and J by 6 bases, with 7 bases between them. Germline CDR1 and CDR2: SGHVS and FQNEAQ. The CDR3 is made up of 13 amino acids. The CDR3: CASSLEALNEQFF. CDR3 DNA sequence: TGTGCCAGCAGCTTAGAAGCACTCAATGAGCAGTTCTTC.